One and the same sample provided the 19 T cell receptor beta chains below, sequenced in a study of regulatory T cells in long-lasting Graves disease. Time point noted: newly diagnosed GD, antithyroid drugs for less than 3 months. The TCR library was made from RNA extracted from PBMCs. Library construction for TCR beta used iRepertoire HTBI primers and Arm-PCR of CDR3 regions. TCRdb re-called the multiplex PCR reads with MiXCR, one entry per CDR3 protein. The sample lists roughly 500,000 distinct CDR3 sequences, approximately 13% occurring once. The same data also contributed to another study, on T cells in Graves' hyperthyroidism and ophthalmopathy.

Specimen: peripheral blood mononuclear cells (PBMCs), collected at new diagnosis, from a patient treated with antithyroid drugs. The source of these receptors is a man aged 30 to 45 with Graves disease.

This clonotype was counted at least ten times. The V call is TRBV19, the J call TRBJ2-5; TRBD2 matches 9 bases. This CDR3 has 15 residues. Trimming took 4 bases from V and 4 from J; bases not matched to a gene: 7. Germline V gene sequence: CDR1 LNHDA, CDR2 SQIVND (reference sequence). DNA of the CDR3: TGTGCCAGTAGTAACGGACTAGCGTTTGGAGAGACCCAGTACTTC. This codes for CASSNGLAFGETQYF.

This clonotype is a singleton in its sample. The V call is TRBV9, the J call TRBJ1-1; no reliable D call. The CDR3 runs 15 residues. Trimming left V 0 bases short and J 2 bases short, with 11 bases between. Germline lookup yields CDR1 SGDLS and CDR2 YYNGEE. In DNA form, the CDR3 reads TGTGCCAGCAGCGTAGGGTTAAGTCCCAACACTGAAGCTTTCTTT. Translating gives CASSVGLSPNTEAFF.

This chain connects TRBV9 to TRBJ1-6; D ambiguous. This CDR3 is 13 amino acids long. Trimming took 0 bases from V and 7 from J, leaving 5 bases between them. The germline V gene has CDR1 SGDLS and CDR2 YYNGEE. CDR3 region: CASSVGRNSPLHF. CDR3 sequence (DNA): TGTGCCAGCAGCGTAGGGAGGAATTCACCCCTCCACTTT.

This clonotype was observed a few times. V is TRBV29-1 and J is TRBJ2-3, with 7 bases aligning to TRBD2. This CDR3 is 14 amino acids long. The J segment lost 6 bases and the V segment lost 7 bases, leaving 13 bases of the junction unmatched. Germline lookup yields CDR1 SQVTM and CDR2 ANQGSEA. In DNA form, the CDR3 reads TGCAGCGGAGTTAGCGGGTATCCTGGTGATACGCAGTATTTT. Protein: CSGVSGYPGDTQYF.

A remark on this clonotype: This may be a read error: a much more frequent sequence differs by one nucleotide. The DNA for the CDR3 is TGTGCCACCTGTAGCGGGACACAAAGCACAGATACGCAGCATTTT. Its protein is CATCSGTQSTDTQHF. The chain links TRBV6-2 or TRBV6-3 to TRBJ2-3; a possible D gene is TRBD1 (6 bases). The J call may be incorrect, as the DNA end agrees better with TRBJ1-5. Germline assignment: CDR1 MNHEY and CDR2 SVGEGT. This CDR3 has 15 residues.

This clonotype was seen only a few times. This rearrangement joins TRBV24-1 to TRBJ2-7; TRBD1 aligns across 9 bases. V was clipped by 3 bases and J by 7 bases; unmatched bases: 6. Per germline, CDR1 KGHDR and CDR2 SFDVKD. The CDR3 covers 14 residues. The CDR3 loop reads CATSDDRGGKEQYF. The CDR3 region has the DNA TGTGCCACCAGTGATGACAGGGGGGGGAAAGAGCAGTACTTC.

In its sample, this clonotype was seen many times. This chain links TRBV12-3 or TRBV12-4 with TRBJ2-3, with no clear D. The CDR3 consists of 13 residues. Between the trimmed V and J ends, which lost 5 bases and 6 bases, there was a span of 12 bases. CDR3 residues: CASSARSLDTQYF. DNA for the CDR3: TGTGCCAGCAGTGCAAGGTCCCTGGATACGCAGTATTTT.

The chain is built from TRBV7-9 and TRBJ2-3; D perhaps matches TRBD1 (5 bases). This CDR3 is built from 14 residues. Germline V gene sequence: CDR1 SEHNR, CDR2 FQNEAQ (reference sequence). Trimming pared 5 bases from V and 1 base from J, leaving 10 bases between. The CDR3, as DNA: TGTGCCAGCAGCCAGGGATCGGGCACAGATACGCAGTATTTT. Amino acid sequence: CASSQGSGTDTQYF.

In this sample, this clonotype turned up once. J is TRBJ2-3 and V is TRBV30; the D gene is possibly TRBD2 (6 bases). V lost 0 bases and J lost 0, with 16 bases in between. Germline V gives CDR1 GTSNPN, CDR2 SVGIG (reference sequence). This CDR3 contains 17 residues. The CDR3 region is CAWSVKVSGSSTDTQYF. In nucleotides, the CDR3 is TGTGCCTGGAGTGTAAAAGTTAGCGGTAGTAGCACAGATACGCAGTATTTT.

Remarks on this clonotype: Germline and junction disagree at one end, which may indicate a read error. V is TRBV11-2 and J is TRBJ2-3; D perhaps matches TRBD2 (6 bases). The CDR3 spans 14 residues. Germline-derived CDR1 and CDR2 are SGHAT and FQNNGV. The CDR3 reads CASSLALGTDTQYF. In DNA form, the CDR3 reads TGCGCCAGCAGCCTAGCGTTGGGAACAGATACGCAGTATTTT.

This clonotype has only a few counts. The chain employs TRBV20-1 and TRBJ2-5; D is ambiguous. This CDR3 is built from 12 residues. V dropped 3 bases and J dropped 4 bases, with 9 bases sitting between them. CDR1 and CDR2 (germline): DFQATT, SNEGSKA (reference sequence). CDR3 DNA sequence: TGCAGTGCTAGTGGAACGGGAGAGACCCAGTACTTC. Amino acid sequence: CSASGTGETQYF.

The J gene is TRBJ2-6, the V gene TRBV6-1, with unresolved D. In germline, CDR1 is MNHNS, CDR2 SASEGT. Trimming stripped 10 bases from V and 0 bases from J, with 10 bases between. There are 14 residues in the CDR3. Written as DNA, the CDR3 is TGTGCCACACGCGGAGCCTCTGGGGCCAACGTCCTGACTTTC. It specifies CATRGASGANVLTF.

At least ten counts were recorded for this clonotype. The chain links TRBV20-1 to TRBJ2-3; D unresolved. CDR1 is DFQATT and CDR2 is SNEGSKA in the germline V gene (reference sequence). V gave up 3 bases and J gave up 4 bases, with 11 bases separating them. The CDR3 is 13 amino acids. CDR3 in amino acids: CSASVFGSDTQYF. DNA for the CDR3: TGCAGTGCTAGCGTTTTTGGGTCAGATACGCAGTATTTT.

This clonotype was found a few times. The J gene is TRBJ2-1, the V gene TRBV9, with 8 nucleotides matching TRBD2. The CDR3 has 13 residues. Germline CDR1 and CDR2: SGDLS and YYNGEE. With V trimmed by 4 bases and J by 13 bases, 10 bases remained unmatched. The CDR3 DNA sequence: TGTGCCAGCAGCAAACCGGGACTAGGGGCACAGTTCTTC. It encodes CASSKPGLGAQFF.

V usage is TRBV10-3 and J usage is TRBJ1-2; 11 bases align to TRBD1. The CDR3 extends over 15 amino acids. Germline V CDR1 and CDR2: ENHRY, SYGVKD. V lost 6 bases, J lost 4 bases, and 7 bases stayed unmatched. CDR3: CAISEDRGPSYGYTF. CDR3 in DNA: TGTGCCATCAGCGAGGACAGGGGGCCATCCTATGGCTACACCTTC.

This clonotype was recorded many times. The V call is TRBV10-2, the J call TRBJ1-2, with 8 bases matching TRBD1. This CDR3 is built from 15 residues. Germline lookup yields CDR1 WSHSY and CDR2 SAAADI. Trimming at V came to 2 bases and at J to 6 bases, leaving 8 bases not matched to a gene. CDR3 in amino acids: CASSEAGGSRDGYTF. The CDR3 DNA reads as TGCGCCAGCAGTGAGGCAGGGGGCTCAAGGGATGGCTACACCTTC.

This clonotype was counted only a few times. This chain's CDR3 is CASRKGTATDTQYF. CDR3 nucleotides: TGCGCCAGCAGGAAGGGGACGGCTACAGATACGCAGTATTTT. The chain is built from TRBV5-1 and TRBJ2-3, with D perhaps given as TRBD1 or TRBD2 (5 bases each). Between the trimmed V and J ends, which lost 5 bases and 3 bases, there was a span of 13 bases. This CDR3 is built from 14 residues. Germline-derived CDR1 and CDR2 are SGHRS and YFSETQ.

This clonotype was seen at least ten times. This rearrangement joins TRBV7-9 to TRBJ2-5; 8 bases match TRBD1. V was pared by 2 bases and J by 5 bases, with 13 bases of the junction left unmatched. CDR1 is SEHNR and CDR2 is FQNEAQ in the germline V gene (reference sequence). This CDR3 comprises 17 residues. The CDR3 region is CASSLTPWTGRQETQYF. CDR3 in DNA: TGTGCCAGCAGCTTAACGCCCTGGACAGGGAGGCAGGAGACCCAGTACTTC.

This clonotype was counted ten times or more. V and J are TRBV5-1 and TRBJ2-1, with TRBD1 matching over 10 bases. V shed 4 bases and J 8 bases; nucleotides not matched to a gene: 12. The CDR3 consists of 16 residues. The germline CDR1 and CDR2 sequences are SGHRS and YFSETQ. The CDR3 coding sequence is TGCGCCAGCAGCCTCTCGGGACAGGGGTTTATAGATGAGCAGTTCTTC. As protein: CASSLSGQGFIDEQFF.